Presented here are 23 T cell receptor beta chains from one specimen sequenced in a study of CD8+ T cells in alopecia areata. The sequencing template was cDNA reverse transcribed from extracted RNA. Libraries were prepared by immunoSEQ multiplex PCR; TCRdb keeps only in-frame clonotypes and omits some of them. In the table there are 98,000 or so clones, approximately 59% of which are singletons. Sequencing input: CD8+ T cells sorted from blood. The receptors here all came from a human donor in good health.

The chain carries TRBV6-1 and TRBJ2-6; D ambiguous. V lost 1 base and J 1 base, leaving 5 bases between the germline ends. The CDR3 totals 15 residues. Germline CDR1 is MNHNS and CDR2 is SASEGT. DNA of the CDR3: TGTGCCAGCAGTGAAGGGGGTTCTGGGGCCAACGTCCTGACTTTC. Its protein product is CASSEGGSGANVLTF.

In its sample, this clone was seen a few times. One junction end disagrees with the germline gene, perhaps due to a read error. The chain recombines TRBV7-3 with TRBJ2-5, with D possibly matching TRBD2 (8 bases). The germline V gene has CDR1 SGHTA and CDR2 FQGTGA. The CDR3 covers 11 residues. This chain's CDR3 is CASSDGRDRNF. DNA of the CDR3: TGTGCCAGCAGCGACGGGAGGGACAGAAACTTC.

The chain couples TRBV6-5 to TRBJ1-1; the D is unclear. The germline V gene encodes CDR1 MNHEY and CDR2 SVGAGI. V was shortened by 2 bases and J by 1 base, with 11 bases between the two germline ends. This CDR3 has 15 amino acids. In DNA form, the CDR3 reads TGTGCCAGCAGTTACGGAGTCGGGCAGAACACTGAAGCTTTCTTT. Amino acids: CASSYGVGQNTEAFF.

The V and J genes are TRBV9 and TRBJ2-3; 10 nucleotides align to TRBD2. Trimming took 5 bases from V and 8 from J; bases not matched to a gene: 5. CDR3 size: 13 residues. Germline values: CDR1 SGDLS, CDR2 YYNGEE. The CDR3 region is CASSSGGRSTQYF. CDR3 bases: TGTGCCAGCAGTAGCGGGGGGCGGAGTACGCAGTATTTT.

V and J are TRBV13 and TRBJ2-1; D call uncertain. V dropped 7 bases and J dropped 6 bases, with 7 bases sitting between them. CDR3 length equals 11 residues. The germline gives CDR1 PRHDT, CDR2 FYEKMQ (reference sequence). For the CDR3, the DNA is TGTGCCAGCACTACCCTCAATGAGCAGTTCTTC. This encodes CASTTLNEQFF.

The gene calls are TRBV27 and TRBJ1-5; D not resolved. CDR1 and CDR2 from the germline V gene are MNHEY and SMNVEV (reference sequence). Trimming took off 3 bases at V and 6 bases at J, with 9 bases between the two ends. The CDR3 is made up of 13 amino acids. The chain's CDR3 is CASSLGFGQPQHF. DNA for the CDR3: TGTGCCAGCAGTTTGGGTTTTGGTCAGCCCCAGCATTTT.

This chain connects TRBV9 to TRBJ1-5, with D perhaps matching TRBD1 (6 bases). Germline CDR1 SGDLS, CDR2 YYNGEE. This CDR3 is built from 16 residues. V was trimmed by 3 bases and J by 5 bases, leaving 18 bases between them. The CDR3, as DNA: TGTGCCAGCAGCGCCGGGGGGGCGGGCAGTCATCAGCCCCAGCATTTT. Protein: CASSAGGAGSHQPQHF.

J is TRBJ2-7 and V is TRBV13, with a tentative D call TRBD1 (5 bases). CDR3 length equals 14 residues. Trimming removed 0 bases at V and 5 bases at J, with 11 bases between. CDR1 and CDR2 from the germline V gene are PRHDT and FYEKMQ (reference sequence). The CDR3 DNA reads as TGTGCCAGCAGCTTAGGTCTCGGCAGGGACGAGCAGTACTTC. Its translation: CASSLGLGRDEQYF.

This clone was detected only a few times. The chain employs TRBV5-4 and TRBJ2-1; D is ambiguous. The CDR3 is 12 amino acids. Per germline, CDR1 SGHNT and CDR2 YYREEE (reference sequence). Deletions cut 0 bases from V and 6 bases from J, with 4 bases between. CDR3 protein: CASSLERNEQFF. The CDR3 region has the DNA TGTGCCAGCAGCTTGGAACGCAATGAGCAGTTCTTC.

For this clone: Relative to the germline gene, one junction end is altered; a read error may explain this. The chain has TRBV7-7 and TRBJ1-1; TRBD1 matches 7 bases. Germline V gives CDR1 SSHAT, CDR2 FNYEAQ (reference sequence). The CDR3 is 12 residues long. The CDR3 spells CASSLGQSEAFF. CDR3 sequence (DNA): TGTGCTAGCAGCTTGGGACAGAGTGAAGCTTTCTTT.

A single count supports this clone. The rearrangement joins TRBV7-9 to TRBJ2-7; D is perhaps TRBD1 or TRBD2 (5 bases each). The V end was cut by 1 base, the J end by 2 bases, with 15 bases between. The germline CDR1 and CDR2 sequences are SEHNR and FQNEAQ (reference sequence). This CDR3 is 16 amino acids long. This CDR3 reads CASSLEWGYSPYEQYF. In DNA form, the CDR3 reads TGTGCCAGCAGCTTAGAGTGGGGGTATAGCCCCTACGAGCAGTACTTC.

This chain uses TRBV5-6 with TRBJ1-4; possibly TRBD1 for D (5 bases). The germline CDR1 and CDR2 sequences are SGHDT and YYEEEE. Deletions cut 0 bases from V and 4 bases from J, with 7 bases between. The CDR3 totals 14 residues. CDR3 nucleotide sequence: TGTGCCAGCAGCTTGGCAGGGTTTAATGAAAAACTGTTTTTT. Its translation: CASSLAGFNEKLFF.

The rearrangement joins TRBV12-5 to TRBJ2-4; a weak D match, TRBD1 (5 bases). The CDR3 has 13 amino acids. Per the germline V gene, CDR1 is LGHNT and CDR2 is FRNRAP. Trimming removed 5 bases from V and 6 bases from J, with 11 bases in between. The CDR3 DNA sequence: TGTGCTAGTGGTCCTCCAGACAGAAACATTCAGTACTTC. Residues: CASGPPDRNIQYF.

The chain uses TRBV5-1 and TRBJ2-3, with 8 bases aligning to TRBD1. The CDR3 is made up of 15 amino acids. V was clipped by 2 bases and J by 1 base; unmatched bases: 3. Germline V lookup: CDR1 SGHRS, CDR2 YFSETQ. This CDR3 reads CASSLRQGRTDTQYF. Here the CDR3 DNA reads TGCGCCAGCAGCTTAAGACAGGGGCGCACAGATACGCAGTATTTT.

This clone appeared a few times. The chain employs TRBV10-3 and TRBJ2-1; no clear D gene. The length of the CDR3 is 13 residues. Germline CDR1 is ENHRY and CDR2 is SYGVKD. Trimming removed 2 bases from V and 1 base from J, with 3 bases in between. The CDR3 nucleotides read TGTGCCATCAGTGAGGGTTCCTACAATGAGCAGTTCTTC. Amino acid sequence: CAISEGSYNEQFF.

The rearrangement joins TRBV7-9 to TRBJ1-1; D possibly corresponds to TRBD1 (6 bases). Germline V gene sequence: CDR1 SEHNR, CDR2 FQNEAQ (reference sequence). V lost 3 bases and J 5 bases, leaving 10 bases between the germline ends. The CDR3 has 13 amino acids. CDR3 region: CASSLGAGTEAFF. The CDR3, as DNA: TGTGCCAGCAGCTTGGGGGCGGGAACTGAAGCTTTCTTT.

The table lists this clone with a count of one. The chain is built from TRBV7-2 and TRBJ2-1; 7 positions match TRBD2. The germline CDR1 and CDR2 sequences are SGHTA and FQGNSA. The CDR3 extends over 13 amino acids. V dropped 4 bases and J dropped 8; count of bases not matched to a gene: 5. This CDR3 is CASSSGLVDEQFF. CDR3 DNA sequence: TGTGCCAGCAGCTCCGGACTAGTCGATGAGCAGTTCTTC. The full variable domain, completed using reference TRBV7-2 and TRBJ2-1, is GAGVSQSPSNKVTEKGKDVELRCDPISGHTALYWYRQSLGQGLEFLIYFQGNSAPDKSGLPSDRFSAERTGGSVSTLTIQRTQQEDSAVYLCASSSGLVDEQFFGPGTRLTVL.

The J gene is TRBJ1-1, the V gene TRBV9, with 7 positions matching TRBD1. Germline trimming cut 4 bases from V and 1 base from J; bases unmatched to any gene: 4. The CDR3 is 14 residues long. Germline V gene sequence: CDR1 SGDLS, CDR2 YYNGEE. CDR3 residues: CASSPWTGNTEAFF. The DNA of the CDR3 is TGTGCCAGCAGCCCATGGACAGGGAACACTGAAGCTTTCTTT.

This chain uses TRBV13 with TRBJ1-4; D remains unclear. The germline V gene has CDR1 PRHDT and CDR2 FYEKMQ (reference sequence). Between the trimmed V and J ends, which lost 3 bases and 6 bases, there was a span of 11 bases. The CDR3 covers 14 residues. The CDR3 is CASSFSSRDEKLFF. The CDR3 coding sequence is TGTGCCAGCAGCTTTTCCTCTCGGGATGAAAAACTGTTTTTT.

The chain joins TRBV2 to TRBJ2-1, with D tentatively TRBD1 or TRBD2 (5 bases each). Trimming stripped 9 bases from V and 0 bases from J, with 15 bases between. Per the germline V gene, CDR1 is SNHLY and CDR2 is FYNNEI. This CDR3 contains 15 residues. The CDR3 nucleotides are TGTGCCAGACACTCCCCGGGACGCTCCTACAATGAGCAGTTCTTC. The encoded protein is CARHSPGRSYNEQFF.

The chain combines TRBV28 with TRBJ1-1, with unresolved D. V lost 6 bases, J lost 0 bases, and 17 bases lay in between. There are 16 residues in the CDR3. The germline CDR1 and CDR2 sequences are MDHEN and SYDVKM. The CDR3, as DNA: TGTGCCAGCAGCAACGTGGACCGGGAAATGAACACTGAAGCTTTCTTT. It yields the protein CASSNVDREMNTEAFF.

This clone was observed a single time. The gene calls are TRBV6-5 and TRBJ2-7, with D possibly TRBD2 on 5 matching bases. The CDR3 totals 13 residues. The V gene's germline CDR1 is MNHEY and CDR2 SVGAGI. V lost 1 base and J lost 4, with 8 bases in between. CDR3 sequence reads: CASSYFRGYEQYF. CDR3 DNA sequence: TGTGCCAGCAGTTACTTCCGCGGGTACGAGCAGTACTTC.

The chain carries TRBV5-6 and TRBJ2-5; D may correspond to TRBD1 or TRBD2 (5 bases each). The CDR3 covers 14 residues. The germline V gene has CDR1 SGHDT and CDR2 YYEEEE. Trimming took off 3 bases at V and 7 bases at J, with 16 bases between the two ends. CDR3 protein: CASSSGLGVGTQYF. As DNA, the CDR3 is TGTGCCAGCAGCTCGGGTTTGGGGGTGGGGACCCAGTACTTC.